This T cell receptor beta chain was recovered during a study of T cell responses to AZD1222 COVID-19 vaccine. Concerning this clone: The antigen is not known.

The V gene end was trimmed by 2 bases and the J gene end by 4 bases; junction bases not matched to a gene: 5. There are 15 residues in the CDR3. Germline CDR1 is SGHDT and CDR2 is YYEEEE. Here immunoSEQ multiplex PCR was the method, and the copy in TCRdb shows in-frame clones only, minus some. The data hold 110,000 or so clones, with over 75% observed a single time. Study outcomes and limitations: Donors, mostly white British, included more females; clonal diversity was possibly underestimated.

This TCR derives from an adult who received the AZD1222 COVID-19 vaccine. V is TRBV5-6 and J is TRBJ1-4; 7 positions agree with TRBD1. Sequencing used peripheral blood, obtained 28 days after the second AZD1222 dose. The CDR3 loop reads CASSLRTGRNEKLFF. For the CDR3, the DNA is TGTGCCAGCAGCTTAAGGACAGGACGTAATGAAAAACTGTTTTTT.